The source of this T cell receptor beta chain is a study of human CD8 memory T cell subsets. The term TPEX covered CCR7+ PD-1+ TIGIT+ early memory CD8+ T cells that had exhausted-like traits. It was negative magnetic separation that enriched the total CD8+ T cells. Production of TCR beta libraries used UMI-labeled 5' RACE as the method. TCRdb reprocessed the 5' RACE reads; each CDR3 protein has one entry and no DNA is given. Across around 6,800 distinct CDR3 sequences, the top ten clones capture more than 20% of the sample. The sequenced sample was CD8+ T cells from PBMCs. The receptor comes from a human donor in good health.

This CDR3 is CASSIGVDKIYEQYF. The V and J genes are TRBV19 and TRBJ2-7; TCRdb picks TRBD1, but there is no DNA to check that call. Germline assignment: CDR1 LNHDA and CDR2 SQIVND (reference sequence). The CDR3 has 15 residues.